The present T cell receptor beta chain was sequenced within a study of cytomegalovirus exposure and HLA in healthy donors. Study conclusions and caveats: Analyzed later, most CMV-associated TCR beta chains appeared HLA-restricted. Sequencing likely generated an artifact that appeared as a cluster of highly shared sequence variants.

The CDR3 runs to 15 residues. In germline, CDR1 is SGHRS, CDR2 YFSETQ. Trimming took 0 bases from V and 0 from J; bases not matched to a gene: 0. 13 Jbeta primers and 60 Vbeta primers were used for the PCR. Repertoires were generated with immunoSEQ multiplex PCR, while TCRdb's copy carries only in-frame clones and drops some. The sample has roughly 100,000 clones; 81% are singletons. Healthy people donating bone marrow made up the donors. The CMV serostatus of this donor went unrecorded. This clone was counted a few times. Antigen specificity is unknown. Other DNA sequences in this specimen translate into the identical CDR3.

This sequence originates from a human donor in good health. The sequenced sample consisted of PBMCs. The chain carries TRBV5-1 and TRBJ1-3; 7 bases agree with TRBD1. The CDR3 is CASSLAGGSGNTIYF. The CDR3 DNA sequence: TGCGCCAGCAGCTTGGCAGGGGGCTCTGGAAACACCATATATTTT.